The rows below give T cell receptor beta chains drawn from one sample of a study of blood T cells in healthy people across ages. TCRdb re-called the 5' RACE reads with MiXCR, one entry per CDR3 protein. The table includes some 900,000 distinct CDR3 sequences, around 48% detected once. Source material: blood. These receptors were collected from a man aged 25 to 40 in good health. CDR3s include the opening cysteine and the closing phenylalanine or tryptophan. D genes are given only for firm matches. A clone size is listed for some rows: how often the clone was seen (once, few, many), or a class if it is expanded.

cdr3_aa cdr3_nt j_call d_call clone_size v_call
CATSLRAGGLAEAFF TGTGCCACCAGCCTTAGGGCAGGGGGCTTGGCTGAAGCTTTCTTT TRBJ1-1 TRBD1 . TRBV15
CANSPQRGRYNEQFF TGTGCCAACAGCCCTCAGAGGGGACGCTACAATGAGCAGTTCTTC TRBJ2-1 . . TRBV7-2
CASSDQGSRSPLHF TGTGCCAGCAGTGATCAGGGTAGTCGATCACCCCTCCACTTT TRBJ1-6 . . TRBV25-1
CASSFARGRTQYF TGTGCCAGCAGTTTCGCGCGGGGGAGAACGCAGTATTTT TRBJ2-3 TRBD2 . TRBV27
CSAGDQTLETQYF TGCAGTGCTGGGGACCAGACCTTGGAGACCCAGTACTTC TRBJ2-5 . few TRBV20-1
CSVGTGRDYGYTF TGCAGCGTTGGGACAGGGAGGGACTATGGCTACACCTTC TRBJ1-2 TRBD1 few TRBV29-1
CASSRGPSGGQETQYF TGCGCCAGCAGCCGGGGACCAAGCGGGGGTCAAGAGACCCAGTACTTC TRBJ2-5 TRBD2 . TRBV4-3
CASSQSVYQETQYF TGTGCCAGCAGCCAATCTGTCTACCAAGAGACCCAGTACTTC TRBJ2-5 . . TRBV3-1
CSVDGRPHEYF TGCAGCGTTGATGGGCGGCCCCATGAGTACTTC TRBJ2-4 . . TRBV29-1
CASSLWGGRPQHF TGTGCCAGCAGCCTCTGGGGGGGGAGGCCCCAGCATTTT TRBJ1-5 . . TRBV27
CSARDFSGNNYGYTF TGCAGTGCTAGAGATTTTTCCGGGAACAACTATGGCTACACCTTC TRBJ1-2 . . TRBV20-1
CASSGIRTGDYEQYF TGTGCCAGCAGCGGGATTCGGACAGGGGACTACGAGCAGTACTTC TRBJ2-7 TRBD1 few TRBV27
CASSLKRGTGELFF TGTGCCAGCAGCTTAAAGCGGGGCACCGGGGAGCTGTTTTTT TRBJ2-2 TRBD2 few TRBV11-2
CATSDSTGADEKLFF TGTGCCACCAGTGATTCGACAGGGGCGGATGAAAAACTGTTTTTT TRBJ1-4 TRBD1 . TRBV24-1
CSARDREGLYAEDTQYF TGCAGTGCTAGAGATCGGGAGGGTTTATATGCGGAAGATACGCAGTATTTT TRBJ2-3 TRBD2 . TRBV20-1
CASSLGNGKNIQYF TGTGCCAGCAGCTTAGGGAATGGCAAAAACATTCAGTACTTC TRBJ2-4 . . TRBV7-8
CSVSWTSGNEQFF TGCAGCGTTTCCTGGACTAGCGGAAATGAGCAGTTCTTC TRBJ2-1 TRBD2 few TRBV29-1
CASSEWVAGGYIEDEQFF TGTGCCAGCAGTGAATGGGTAGCGGGGGGGTACATAGAGGATGAGCAGTTCTTC TRBJ2-1 TRBD2 once TRBV25-1
CASSDSKGANSPLHF TGTGCCAGCAGTGACTCAAAGGGGGCGAATTCACCCCTCCACTTT TRBJ1-6 TRBD1 . TRBV6-4
CAIALEFNEQYF TGTGCCATCGCCCTTGAGTTCAACGAGCAGTACTTC TRBJ2-7 . . TRBV10-3
CASRPTDRVNYGYTF TGTGCCAGCAGACCTACTGACAGGGTGAACTATGGCTACACCTTC TRBJ1-2 TRBD1 . TRBV2
CASSLATRSNEQFF TGCGCCAGCAGCTTGGCGACTAGATCCAATGAGCAGTTCTTC TRBJ2-1 . . TRBV5-1
CASSLGAELNEQFF TGTGCCAGCAGTTTAGGAGCAGAACTCAATGAGCAGTTCTTC TRBJ2-1 . few TRBV12-3/TRBV12-4
CSARNGGNSYEQYF TGCAGTGCTAGGAACGGGGGGAACTCCTACGAGCAGTACTTC TRBJ2-7 TRBD2 . TRBV20-1
CASTQTVSSSYNSPLHF TGTGCCAGCACCCAGACAGTGTCGAGCTCCTATAATTCACCCCTCCACTTT TRBJ1-6 . . TRBV6-6
CSANTGTSTYNEQYF TGCAGTGCTAATACCGGGACTAGCACCTACAATGAGCAGTACTTC TRBJ2-7 TRBD2 . TRBV20-1
CSAIVDTGELFF TGCAGTGCTATAGTAGACACCGGGGAGCTGTTTTTT TRBJ2-2 . . TRBV20-1
CASSVSPRSGRGSFPDTQYF TGTGCCAGCAGCGTATCGCCTCGGAGCGGGAGGGGTTCATTCCCAGATACGCAGTATTTT TRBJ2-3 TRBD2 . TRBV9
CASSLATVYNEQFF TGCGCCAGCAGCTTGGCGACAGTCTACAATGAGCAGTTCTTC TRBJ2-1 . few TRBV5-1
CASGRTGSYNEQFF TGTGCCAGCGGCAGGACAGGTTCCTACAATGAGCAGTTCTTC TRBJ2-1 TRBD1 . TRBV27
CASSQTSGGAKNIQYF TGTGCCAGCAGCCAGACTAGCGGGGGGGCCAAAAACATTCAGTACTTC TRBJ2-4 TRBD2 few TRBV3-1
CASSRAGDSYNEQYF TGCGCCAGCAGCCGAGCAGGGGACTCATACAATGAGCAGTACTTC TRBJ2-7 . once TRBV4-3
CASSVDSVYEQYF TGTGCCAGCAGCGTAGACAGCGTCTACGAGCAGTACTTC TRBJ2-7 . . TRBV7-9
CASVGGSNYGYTF TGTGCCTCTGTGGGGGGCTCTAACTATGGCTACACCTTC TRBJ1-2 . few TRBV27
CASIPGTKQAKNIQYF TGTGCCAGCATCCCGGGGACCAAACAAGCCAAAAACATTCAGTACTTC TRBJ2-4 . once TRBV28
CASNPSGGLYEQYF TGTGCCAGTAACCCTAGCGGGGGGCTCTACGAGCAGTACTTC TRBJ2-7 TRBD2 . TRBV7-8
CATSGRRGLAGSSEQFF TGTGCCACCAGTGGCCGCCGAGGGTTAGCGGGGAGCAGTGAGCAGTTCTTC TRBJ2-1 TRBD2 . TRBV24-1
CASSGGTGMNTGELFF TGTGCCAGCAGCGGGGGGACAGGGATGAACACCGGGGAGCTGTTTTTT TRBJ2-2 . . TRBV5-1
CSVGGQGGMNTEAFF TGCAGCGTTGGCGGACAGGGAGGGATGAACACTGAAGCTTTCTTT TRBJ1-1 TRBD1 . TRBV29-1
CASSPWTSGGDTQYF TGTGCCAGCAGCCCTTGGACTAGCGGGGGTGATACGCAGTATTTT TRBJ2-3 TRBD2 few TRBV9
CASSPGGRDQPQHF TGTGCCAGCAGCCCGGGGGGGAGGGATCAGCCCCAGCATTTT TRBJ1-5 . few TRBV12-3/TRBV12-4
CASYGPATIQYNEQFF TGTGCCAGCTACGGTCCCGCGACGATCCAATACAATGAGCAGTTCTTC TRBJ2-1 . . TRBV2
CSVGRMNNEQFF TGCAGCGTTGGGAGGATGAACAATGAGCAGTTCTTC TRBJ2-1 . . TRBV29-1
CAWTPWAGSSYEQYF TGTGCCTGGACCCCGTGGGCGGGGTCCTCCTACGAGCAGTACTTC TRBJ2-7 . . TRBV30
CASSQGGQFWPVAKNIQYF TGTGCCAGCAGCCAAGGGGGACAATTTTGGCCGGTAGCCAAAAACATTCAGTACTTC TRBJ2-4 . . TRBV3-1
CASSSSMVAYNEQFF TGTGCCAGCAGTTCCTCGATGGTAGCTTACAATGAGCAGTTCTTC TRBJ2-1 . many TRBV6-2/TRBV6-3
CASRSLGRDYGYTF TGTGCCAGCAGATCATTGGGCCGGGACTATGGCTACACCTTC TRBJ1-2 . . TRBV12-3/TRBV12-4
CASSWGLVEQYF TGTGCCAGCAGTTGGGGACTAGTGGAGCAGTACTTC TRBJ2-5 TRBD2 few TRBV28
CASSRAGTGTSTDTQYF TGCGCCAGCAGCAGAGCCGGGACAGGGACTAGCACAGATACGCAGTATTTT TRBJ2-3 TRBD1 . TRBV5-1
CSVAGEGGYTF TGCAGCGTTGCGGGGGAGGGTGGCTACACCTTC TRBJ1-2 . . TRBV29-1